The source of this T cell receptor beta chain is a study of T cells in localized non-small cell lung cancer. Method: immunoSEQ multiplex PCR; TCRdb's copy keeps in-frame clones and lacks some. The sample has about 830 clones, 20% to 25% seen once. The germline V gene encodes CDR1 MDHEN and CDR2 SYDVKM. The CDR3 length is 15 residues. J lost 3 bases, V lost 2 bases, and 4 bases had no gene match. Atypia-free adjacent lung came from at least 2 cm beyond the tumor margin. The sequencing used normal lung tissue next to the tumor, collected before any cancer treatment. The V call is TRBV28, the J call TRBJ2-1; 7 bases match TRBD2. The TCR comes from a man aged 40 to 70 with stage II lung adenocarcinoma. CDR3 protein: CASSLAGEGYNEQFF. In DNA, the CDR3 is TGTGCCAGCAGTTTAGCCGGGGAGGGCTACAATGAGCAGTTCTTC.